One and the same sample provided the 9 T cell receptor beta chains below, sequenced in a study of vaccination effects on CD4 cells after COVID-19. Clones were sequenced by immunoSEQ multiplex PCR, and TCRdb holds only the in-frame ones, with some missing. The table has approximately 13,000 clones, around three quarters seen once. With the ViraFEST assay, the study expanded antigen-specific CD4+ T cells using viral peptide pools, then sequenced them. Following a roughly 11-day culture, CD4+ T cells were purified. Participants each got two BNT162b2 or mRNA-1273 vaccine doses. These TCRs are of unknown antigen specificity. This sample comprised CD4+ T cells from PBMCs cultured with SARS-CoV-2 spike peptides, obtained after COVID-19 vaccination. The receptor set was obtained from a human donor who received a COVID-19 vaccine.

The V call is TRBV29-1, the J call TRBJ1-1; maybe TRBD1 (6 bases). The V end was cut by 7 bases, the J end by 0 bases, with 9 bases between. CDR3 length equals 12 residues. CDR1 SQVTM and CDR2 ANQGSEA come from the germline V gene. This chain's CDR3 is CSAGQMNTEAFF. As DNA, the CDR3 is TGCAGCGCCGGACAGATGAACACTGAAGCTTTCTTT. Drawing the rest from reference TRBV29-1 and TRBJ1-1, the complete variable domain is SAVISQKPSRDICQRGTSLTIQCQVDSQVTMMFWYRQQPGQSLTLIATANQGSEATYESGFVIDKFPISRPNLTFSTLTVSNMSPEDSSIYLCSAGQMNTEAFFGQGTRLTVV.

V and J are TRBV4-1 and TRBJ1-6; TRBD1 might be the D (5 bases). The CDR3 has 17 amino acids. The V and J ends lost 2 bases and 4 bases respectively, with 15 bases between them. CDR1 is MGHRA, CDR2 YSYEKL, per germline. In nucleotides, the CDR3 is TGCGCCAGCAGCCAATATGCAGGGCCGGATTATAATTCACCCCTCCACTTT. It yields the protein CASSQYAGPDYNSPLHF.

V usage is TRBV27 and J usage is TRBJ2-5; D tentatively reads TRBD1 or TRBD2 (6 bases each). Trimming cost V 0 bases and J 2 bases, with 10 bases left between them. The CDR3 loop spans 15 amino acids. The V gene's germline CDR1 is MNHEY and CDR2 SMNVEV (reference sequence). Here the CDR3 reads CASSLSWGAQETQYF. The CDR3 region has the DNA TGTGCCAGCAGTTTATCGTGGGGGGCTCAAGAGACCCAGTACTTC.

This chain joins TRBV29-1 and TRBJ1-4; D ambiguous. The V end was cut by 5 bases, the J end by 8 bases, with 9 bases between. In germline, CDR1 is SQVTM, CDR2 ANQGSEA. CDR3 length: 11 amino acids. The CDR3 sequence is CSVLLSEKLFF. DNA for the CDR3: TGCAGCGTTCTCCTTAGCGAAAAACTGTTTTTT.

This CDR3 reads CASSRDRGRGEQFF. CDR3 DNA: TGTGCCAGCTCGCGGGACAGGGGTCGAGGTGAGCAGTTCTTC. The chain has TRBV18 and TRBJ2-1; 10 bases agree with TRBD1. V lost 6 bases to trimming and J lost 9 bases; unmatched junction nucleotides: 8. The germline CDR1 and CDR2 sequences are KGHSH and LQKENI. The CDR3 is 14 residues long. Variable domain in full (rest from reference TRBV18 and TRBJ2-1): NAGVMQNPRHLVRRRGQEARLRCSPMKGHSHVYWYRQLPEEGLKFMVYLQKENIIDESGMPKERFSAEFPKEGPSILRIQQVVRGDSAAYFCASSRDRGRGEQFFGPGTRLTVL.

The CDR3 DNA follows: TGTGCCAGCAGCTTAGTCAGTGGGGTGCAAGAGACCCAGTACTTC. Encoded protein: CASSLVSGVQETQYF. The chain is built from TRBV7-8 and TRBJ2-5; no reliable D call. V lost 1 base and J 2 bases, leaving 11 bases between the germline ends. CDR3 length: 15 residues. Germline V gene data show CDR1 as SGHVS and CDR2 as FQNEAQ.

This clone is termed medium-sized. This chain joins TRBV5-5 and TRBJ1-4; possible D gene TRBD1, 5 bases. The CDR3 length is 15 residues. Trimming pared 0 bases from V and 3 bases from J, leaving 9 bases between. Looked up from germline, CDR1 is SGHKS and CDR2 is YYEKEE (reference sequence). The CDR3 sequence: CASSLEGAANEKLFF. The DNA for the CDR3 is TGTGCCAGCAGCTTGGAAGGGGCCGCTAATGAAAAACTGTTTTTT.

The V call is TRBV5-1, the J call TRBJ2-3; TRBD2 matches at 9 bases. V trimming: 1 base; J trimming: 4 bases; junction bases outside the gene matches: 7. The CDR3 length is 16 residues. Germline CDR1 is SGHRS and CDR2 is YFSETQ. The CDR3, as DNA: TGCGCCAGCAGCTTGACTGCTAGCGGGGTAGCAGATACGCAGTATTTT. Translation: CASSLTASGVADTQYF.

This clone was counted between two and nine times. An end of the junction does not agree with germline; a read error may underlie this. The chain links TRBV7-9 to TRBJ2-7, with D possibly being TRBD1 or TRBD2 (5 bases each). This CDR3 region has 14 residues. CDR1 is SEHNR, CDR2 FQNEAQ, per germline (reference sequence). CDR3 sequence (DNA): TGTGCCAGCAGCGTAGCCGGGGCCCCCTACGAGCAGTACTTC. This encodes CASSVAGAPYEQYF.